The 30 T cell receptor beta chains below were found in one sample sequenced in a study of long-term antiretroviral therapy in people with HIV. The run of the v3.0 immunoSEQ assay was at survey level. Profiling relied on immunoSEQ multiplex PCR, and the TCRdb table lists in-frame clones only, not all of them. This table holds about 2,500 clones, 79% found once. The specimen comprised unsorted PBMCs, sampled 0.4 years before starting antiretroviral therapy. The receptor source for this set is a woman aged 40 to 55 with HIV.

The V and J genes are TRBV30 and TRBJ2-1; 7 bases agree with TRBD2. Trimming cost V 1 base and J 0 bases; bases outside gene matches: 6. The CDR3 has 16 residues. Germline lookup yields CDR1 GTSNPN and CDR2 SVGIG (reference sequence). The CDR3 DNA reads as TGTGCCTGGAGTGCGACAACTAGCGCCTCCTACAATGAGCAGTTCTTC. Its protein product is CAWSATTSASYNEQFF.

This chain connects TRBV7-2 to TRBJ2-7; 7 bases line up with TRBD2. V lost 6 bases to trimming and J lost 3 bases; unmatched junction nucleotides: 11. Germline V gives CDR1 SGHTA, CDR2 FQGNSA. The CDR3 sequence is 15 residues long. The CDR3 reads CASSPTGGGNYEQYF. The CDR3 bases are TGTGCCAGCAGTCCCACCGGGGGAGGGAACTACGAGCAGTACTTC.

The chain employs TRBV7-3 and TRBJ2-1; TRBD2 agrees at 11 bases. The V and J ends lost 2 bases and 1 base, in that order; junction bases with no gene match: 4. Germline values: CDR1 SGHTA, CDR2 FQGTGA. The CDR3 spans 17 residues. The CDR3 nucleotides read TGTGCCAGCAGCTTAGGCCTAGCGGGAGGATCCTACAATGAGCAGTTCTTC. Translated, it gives CASSLGLAGGSYNEQFF. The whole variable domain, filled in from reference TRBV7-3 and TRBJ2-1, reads GAGVSQTPSNKVTEKGKYVELRCDPISGHTALYWYRQSLGQGPEFLIYFQGTGAADDSGLPNDRFFAVRPEGSVSTLKIQRTERGDSAVYLCASSLGLAGGSYNEQFFGPGTRLTVL.

CDR3 region: CASSSTGGSYNEQFF. CDR3 bases: TGTGCCAGCAGTTCAACAGGGGGCTCCTACAATGAGCAGTTCTTC. This chain links TRBV27 with TRBJ2-1; 8 bases agree with TRBD1. After removal of 4 bases from V and 0 bases from J, the junction contained 2 bases not matched to a gene. CDR3 length: 15 residues. The germline V gene encodes CDR1 MNHEY and CDR2 SMNVEV (reference sequence).

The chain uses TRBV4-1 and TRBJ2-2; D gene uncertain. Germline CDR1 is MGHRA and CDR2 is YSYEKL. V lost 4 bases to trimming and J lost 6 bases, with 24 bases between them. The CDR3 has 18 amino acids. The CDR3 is CASSPLDRRPSRAGELFF. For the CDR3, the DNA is TGCGCCAGCAGCCCCCTCGATCGAAGGCCAAGTAGGGCCGGGGAGCTGTTTTTT.

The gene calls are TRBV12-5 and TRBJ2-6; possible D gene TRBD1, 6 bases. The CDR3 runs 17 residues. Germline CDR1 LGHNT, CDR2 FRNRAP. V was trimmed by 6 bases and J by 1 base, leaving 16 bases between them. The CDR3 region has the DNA TGTGCTAGTGGCTTGATCTCAGGGGTATCTGGGGCCAACGTCCTGACTTTC. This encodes CASGLISGVSGANVLTF.

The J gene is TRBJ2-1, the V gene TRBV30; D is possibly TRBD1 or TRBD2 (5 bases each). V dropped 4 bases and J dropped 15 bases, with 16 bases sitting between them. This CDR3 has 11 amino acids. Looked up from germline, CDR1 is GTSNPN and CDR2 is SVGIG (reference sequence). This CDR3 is CAWIRGWGRFF. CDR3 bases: TGTGCCTGGATACGGGGCTGGGGACGGTTCTTC.

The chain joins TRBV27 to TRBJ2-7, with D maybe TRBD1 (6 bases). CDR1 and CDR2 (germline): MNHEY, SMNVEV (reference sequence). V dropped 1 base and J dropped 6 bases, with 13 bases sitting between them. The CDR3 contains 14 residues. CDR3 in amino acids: CASSLLGQGSEQYF. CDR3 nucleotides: TGTGCCAGCAGTTTATTGGGGCAGGGGAGCGAGCAGTACTTC.

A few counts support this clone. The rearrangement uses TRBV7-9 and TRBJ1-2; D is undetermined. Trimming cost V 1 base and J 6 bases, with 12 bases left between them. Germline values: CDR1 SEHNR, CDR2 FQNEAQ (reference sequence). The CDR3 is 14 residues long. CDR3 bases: TGTGCCAGCAGCTTAGTCGGGTTTATAGATGGCTACACCTTC. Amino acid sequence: CASSLVGFIDGYTF.

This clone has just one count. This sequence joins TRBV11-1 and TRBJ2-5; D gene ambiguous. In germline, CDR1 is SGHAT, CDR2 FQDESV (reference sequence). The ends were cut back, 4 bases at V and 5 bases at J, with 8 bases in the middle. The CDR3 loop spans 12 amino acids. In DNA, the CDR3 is TGTGCCAGCAGCTCGACAAGCGAGACCCAGTACTTC. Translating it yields CASSSTSETQYF.

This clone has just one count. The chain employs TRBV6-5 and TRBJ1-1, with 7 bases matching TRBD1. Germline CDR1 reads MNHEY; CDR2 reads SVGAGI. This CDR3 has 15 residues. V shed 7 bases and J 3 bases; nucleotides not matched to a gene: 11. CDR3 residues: CASTQTGSIYTEAFF. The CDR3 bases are TGTGCCAGCACCCAGACAGGGAGCATTTACACTGAAGCTTTCTTT.

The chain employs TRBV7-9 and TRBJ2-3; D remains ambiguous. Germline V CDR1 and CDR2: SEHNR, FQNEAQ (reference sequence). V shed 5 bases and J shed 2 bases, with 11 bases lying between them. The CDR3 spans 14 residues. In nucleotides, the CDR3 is TGTGCCAGCAGCCCTAGGACGGACACAGATACGCAGTATTTT. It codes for CASSPRTDTDTQYF.

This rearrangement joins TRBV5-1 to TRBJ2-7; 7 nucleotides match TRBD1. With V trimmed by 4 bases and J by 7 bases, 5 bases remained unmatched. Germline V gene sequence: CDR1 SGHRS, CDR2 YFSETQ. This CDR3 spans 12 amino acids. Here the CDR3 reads CASSQTGKEQYF. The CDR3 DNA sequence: TGCGCCAGCAGCCAGACAGGGAAAGAGCAGTACTTC.

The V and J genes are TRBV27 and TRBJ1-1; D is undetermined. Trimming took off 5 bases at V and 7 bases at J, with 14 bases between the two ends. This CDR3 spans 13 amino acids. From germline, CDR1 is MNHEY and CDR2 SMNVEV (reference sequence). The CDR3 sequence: CASSPRAGIEAFF. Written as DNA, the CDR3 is TGTGCCAGCAGTCCGAGGGCGGGGATTGAAGCTTTCTTT.

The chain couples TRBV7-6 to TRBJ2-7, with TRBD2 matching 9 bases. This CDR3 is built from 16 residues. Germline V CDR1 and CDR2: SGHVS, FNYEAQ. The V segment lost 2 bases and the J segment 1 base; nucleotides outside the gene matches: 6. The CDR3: CASSLLTSGSSYEQYF. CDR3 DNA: TGTGCCAGCAGCTTATTAACTAGCGGGTCTTCCTACGAGCAGTACTTC.

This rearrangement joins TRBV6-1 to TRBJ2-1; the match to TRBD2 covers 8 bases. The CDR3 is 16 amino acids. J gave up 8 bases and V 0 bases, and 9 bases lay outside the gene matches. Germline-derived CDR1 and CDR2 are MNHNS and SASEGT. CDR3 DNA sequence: TGTGCCAGCAGTGAAGCGGTCGGGAGGGCCATGGATGAGCAGTTCTTC. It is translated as CASSEAVGRAMDEQFF.

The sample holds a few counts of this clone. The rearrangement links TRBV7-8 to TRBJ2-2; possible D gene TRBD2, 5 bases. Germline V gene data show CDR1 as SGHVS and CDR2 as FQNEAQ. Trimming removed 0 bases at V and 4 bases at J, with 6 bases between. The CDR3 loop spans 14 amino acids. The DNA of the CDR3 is TGTGCCAGCAGCTTAGCCGGGGTCACCGGGGAGCTGTTTTTT. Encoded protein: CASSLAGVTGELFF. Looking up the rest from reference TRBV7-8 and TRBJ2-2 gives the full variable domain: GAGVSQSPRYKVAKRGQDVALRCDPISGHVSLFWYQQALGQGPEFLTYFQNEAQLDKSGLPSDRFFAERPEGSVSTLKIQRTQQEDSAVYLCASSLAGVTGELFFGEGSRLTVL.

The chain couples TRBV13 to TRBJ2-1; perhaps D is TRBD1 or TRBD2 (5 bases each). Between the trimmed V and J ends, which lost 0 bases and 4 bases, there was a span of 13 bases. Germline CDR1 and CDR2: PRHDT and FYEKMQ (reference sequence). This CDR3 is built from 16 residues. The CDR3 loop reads CASSLGGNGGYNEQFF. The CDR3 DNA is TGTGCCAGCAGCTTAGGGGGTAATGGGGGATACAATGAGCAGTTCTTC.

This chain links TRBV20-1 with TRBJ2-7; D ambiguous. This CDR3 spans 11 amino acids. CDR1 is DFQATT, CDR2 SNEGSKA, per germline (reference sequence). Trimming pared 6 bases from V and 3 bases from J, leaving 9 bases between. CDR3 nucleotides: TGCAGTGCCACGGAATACTACGAGCAGTACTTC. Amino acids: CSATEYYEQYF.

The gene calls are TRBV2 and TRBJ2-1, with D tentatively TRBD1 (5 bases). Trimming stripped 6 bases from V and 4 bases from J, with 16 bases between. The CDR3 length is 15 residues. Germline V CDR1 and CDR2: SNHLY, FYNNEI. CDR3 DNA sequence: TGTGCCAGCAGCGAGATTAGAAGGACATACAATGAGCAGTTCTTC. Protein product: CASSEIRRTYNEQFF.

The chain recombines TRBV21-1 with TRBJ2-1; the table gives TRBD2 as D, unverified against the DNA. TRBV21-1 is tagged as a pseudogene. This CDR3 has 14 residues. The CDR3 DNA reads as TGTGCCAGAAAAAACCGGACTATCAACAATGAGCAGTTCTTC. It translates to CARKNRTINNEQFF.

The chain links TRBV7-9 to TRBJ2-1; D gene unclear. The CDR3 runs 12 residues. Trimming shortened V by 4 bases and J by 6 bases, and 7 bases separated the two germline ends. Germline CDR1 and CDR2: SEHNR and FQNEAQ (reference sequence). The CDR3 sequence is CASSSPSNEQFF. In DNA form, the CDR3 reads TGTGCCAGCAGCTCCCCCTCCAATGAGCAGTTCTTC. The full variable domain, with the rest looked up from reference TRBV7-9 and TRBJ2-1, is DTGVSQNPRHKITKRGQNVTFRCDPISEHNRLYWYRQTLGQGPEFLTYFQNEAQLEKSRLLSDRFSAERPKGSFSTLEIQRTEQGDSAMYLCASSSPSNEQFFGPGTRLTVL.

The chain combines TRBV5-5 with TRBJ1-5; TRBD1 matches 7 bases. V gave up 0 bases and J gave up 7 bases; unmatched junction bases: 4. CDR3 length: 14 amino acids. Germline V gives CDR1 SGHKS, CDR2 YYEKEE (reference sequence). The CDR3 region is CASSLVQGGQPQHF. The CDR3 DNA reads TGTGCCAGCAGCTTGGTTCAGGGGGGCCAGCCCCAGCATTTT.

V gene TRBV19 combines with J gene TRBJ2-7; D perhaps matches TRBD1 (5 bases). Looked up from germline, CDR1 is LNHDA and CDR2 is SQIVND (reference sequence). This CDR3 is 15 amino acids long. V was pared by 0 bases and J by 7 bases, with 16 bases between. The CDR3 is CASSIDLGGAWEQYF. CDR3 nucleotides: TGTGCCAGTAGTATAGATCTAGGTGGGGCCTGGGAGCAGTACTTC.

This chain's CDR3 is CASSQEEVQGYEQFF. CDR3 nucleotide sequence: TGTGCCAGCAGCCAAGAAGAGGTCCAGGGCTATGAGCAGTTCTTC. The chain has TRBV14 and TRBJ2-1, with a weak D call TRBD1 (5 bases). The CDR3 is made up of 15 amino acids. CDR1 is SGHDN and CDR2 is FVKESK in the germline V gene. The V and J ends lost 0 bases and 8 bases respectively, with 14 bases between them.

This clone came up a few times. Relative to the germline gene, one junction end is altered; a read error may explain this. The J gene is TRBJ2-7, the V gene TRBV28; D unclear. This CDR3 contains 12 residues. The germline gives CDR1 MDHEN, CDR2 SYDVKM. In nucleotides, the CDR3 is TGTGCCAGCAGTTTATGGTCCTCCGAGCAGTACTTC. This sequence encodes CASSLWSSEQYF.

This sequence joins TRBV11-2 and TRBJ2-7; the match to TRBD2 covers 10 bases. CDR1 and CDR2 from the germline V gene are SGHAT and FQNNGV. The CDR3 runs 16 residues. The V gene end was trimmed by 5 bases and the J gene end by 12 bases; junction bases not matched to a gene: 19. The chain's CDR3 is CASSPRLAGPGATPYF. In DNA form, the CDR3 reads TGTGCCAGCAGCCCCCGACTAGCGGGTCCCGGAGCCACGCCGTACTTC.

The DNA of the CDR3 is TGTGCCAGCAGCTTAGGACAGGGGCAAGGGATAAACATTCAGTACTTC. This encodes CASSLGQGQGINIQYF. The chain links TRBV5-4 to TRBJ2-4, with 9 bases identical to TRBD1. The CDR3 has 16 residues. The trim removed 2 bases at V and 6 bases at J, leaving 9 bases unmatched. Germline assignment: CDR1 SGHNT and CDR2 YYREEE (reference sequence).

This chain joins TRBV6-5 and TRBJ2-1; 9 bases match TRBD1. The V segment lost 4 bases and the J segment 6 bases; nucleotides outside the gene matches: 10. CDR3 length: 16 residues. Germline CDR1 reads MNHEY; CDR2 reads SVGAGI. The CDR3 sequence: CASSFLGQGLPNEQFF. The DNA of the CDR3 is TGTGCCAGCAGTTTTCTTGGACAGGGGCTTCCCAATGAGCAGTTCTTC.

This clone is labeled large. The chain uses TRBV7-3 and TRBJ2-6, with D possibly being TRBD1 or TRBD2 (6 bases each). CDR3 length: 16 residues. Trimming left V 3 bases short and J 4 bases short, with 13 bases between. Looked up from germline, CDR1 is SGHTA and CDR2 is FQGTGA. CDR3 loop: CASSFWGAPGANVLTF. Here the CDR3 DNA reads TGTGCCAGCAGCTTTTGGGGGGCGCCGGGGGCCAACGTCCTGACTTTC. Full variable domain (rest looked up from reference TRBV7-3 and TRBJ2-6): GAGVSQTPSNKVTEKGKYVELRCDPISGHTALYWYRQSLGQGPEFLIYFQGTGAADDSGLPNDRFFAVRPEGSVSTLKIQRTERGDSAVYLCASSFWGAPGANVLTFGAGSRLTVL.